A selection of T cell receptor beta chains follows, all from one sample in a study of long-term antiretroviral therapy in people with HIV. Generated by immunoSEQ multiplex PCR, the TCRdb table keeps only in-frame clones and is missing some. This sample has 9,000 to 13,000 clones, with approximately 85% found just once. Material: unsorted PBMCs, obtained 1.8 years after starting antiretroviral therapy. These receptors originate from a man aged 35 to 55 with HIV. Both conserved end residues are part of each CDR3. Fields, in order: CDR3 length, clone size, D gene, V gene, J gene, CDR3 DNA, CDR3 protein. A D gene is named only where the DNA matches it firmly. Clone size, where shown, is once, few, many, or a class for clones that have expanded.

14	once	.	TRBV5-1	TRBJ2-2	TGCGCCAGCAGCTTGGCCGCCAGCACCGGGGAGCTGTTTTTT	CASSLAASTGELFF
16	.	.	TRBV5-1	TRBJ2-7	TGCGCCAGCAGCTTGGGGTGGCGGACACAAACCTACGAGCAGTACTTC	CASSLGWRTQTYEQYF
17	.	TRBD2	TRBV11-1	TRBJ2-1	TGTGCCAGCAGCTCGGGACTAGCGGGAGGAGCCTACAATGAGCAGTTCTTC	CASSSGLAGGAYNEQFF
14	medium-sized	.	TRBV7-9	TRBJ2-7	TGTGCCAGCAGCTTAGTATTAGCTGGATACGAGCAGTACTTC	CASSLVLAGYEQYF
15	.	TRBD2	TRBV28	TRBJ2-7	TGTGCCAGCAGCAAACTAGCGGGAGCGGTCTACGAGCAGTACTTC	CASSKLAGAVYEQYF
17	once	TRBD1	TRBV7-2	TRBJ2-7	TGTGCCAGCAGCTTAGAAGGACAGGGGCTTTCTCTCTACGAGCAGTACTTC	CASSLEGQGLSLYEQYF
12	.	.	TRBV15	TRBJ1-5	TGTGCCACCGACAGTGGCAATCAGCCCCAGCATTTT	CATDSGNQPQHF
15	.	.	TRBV7-9	TRBJ1-2	TGTGCCAGCAGCACGCGGGACGGTCTTAACTATGGCTACACCTTC	CASSTRDGLNYGYTF
12	.	TRBD1	TRBV5-6	TRBJ2-7	TGTGCCAGCAGCCTTACAGGGGGCGAGCAGTACTTC	CASSLTGGEQYF
14	few	.	TRBV7-9	TRBJ1-1	TGTGCCAGCAGCGAAGGACAGCCTATTTCTGAAGCTTTCTTT	CASSEGQPISEAFF